This is a list of T cell receptor beta chains from one sample in a study of T cell repertoires in cytomegalovirus infection. No antigen is known for these receptors. TCRdb called the reads again in MiXCR, with one record for every CDR3 protein. This sample yields 650,000 to 850,000 distinct CDR3 sequences, of which 25% to 30% are seen a single time; about an eighth belongs to the top ten. The source was cultured CD8+ T cells from PBMCs, collected from culture after CMV antigen stimulation. The receptors were sampled from a human donor in good health (CMV status not recorded). Some clones in this sample may be carry-over from other donors' samples. Each CDR3 is given with its conserved first and last residue. The order of the fields is D gene, J gene, V gene, clone size, CDR3 DNA, CDR3 protein. D genes are given only for firm matches. The size of a clone is reported for some rows only, either as once, few or many, or as a class for expanded clones.

>.|TRBJ2-2|TRBV5-4|many
TGTGCCAGCAGTTTGGAGTCGAACACCGGGGAGCTGTTTTTT
CASSLESNTGELFF
>TRBD2|TRBJ2-2|TRBV6-6|few
TGTGCCAGCCGGGGGGGCGCAACCACCGGGGAGCTGTTTTTT
CASRGGATTGELFF
>.|TRBJ2-2|TRBV7-6|few
TGTGCCAGCAGCTTAGAGGGATACACCGGGGAGCTGTTTTTT
CASSLEGYTGELFF
>TRBD1|TRBJ1-1|TRBV6-2/TRBV6-3|few
TGTGCCAGCAGTTACTCGACAGGGGCCACTGAAGCTTTCTTT
CASSYSTGATEAFF
>.|TRBJ2-1|TRBV6-1|few
TGTGCCAGCTTGGCAATCTACAATGAGCAGTTCTTC
CASLAIYNEQFF
>.|TRBJ1-4|TRBV7-9|many
TGTGCCAGCAGCTTAGTTGTCGGCCCGACTAATGAAAAACTGTTTTTT
CASSLVVGPTNEKLFF
>.|TRBJ2-5|TRBV11-2|.
TGTGCCAGCAGCTTAGTATTTGGCGGGGGCCTTCAAGAGACCCAGTACTTC
CASSLVFGGGLQETQYF
>.|TRBJ1-4|TRBV29-1|.
TGCAGCGTTAACCAGGGGCCGAATGAAAAACTGTTTTTT
CSVNQGPNEKLFF
>TRBD2|TRBJ2-2|TRBV7-2|.
TGTGCCAGCAGAACACCGTGGACTAGCAACACCGGGGAGCTGTTTTTT
CASRTPWTSNTGELFF
>.|TRBJ2-7|TRBV27|.
TGTGCCAGCCAAAAGGGGCCCTACGAGCAGTACTTC
CASQKGPYEQYF
>.|TRBJ2-2|TRBV19|once
TGTGCCAGTAGTGCCAGGGTGTCCACCGGGGAGCTGTTTTTT
CASSARVSTGELFF